The 8 T cell receptor beta chains reported below all come from one sample, sequenced in a study of CD8 T cells in ankylosing spondylitis (TCRdb year 2017). Preparation of the library involved 5' RACE. Instrument used: Illumina HiSeq 2500. TCRdb reprocessing: public reads trimmed at Q25 with fastp, clones called with MiXCR, in-frame beta chains kept. Rows merge per CDR3 protein into single entries with the most common DNA and genes. The sample data list about 240,000 distinct CDR3 sequences, and 8% to 9.5% of these were observed just once. In total, the top ten clones hold around 7% of the sample. The specimen was blood, either unsorted or a sorted T cell fraction (not recorded which). These receptors all stem from a male donor with ankylosing spondylitis or in good health (not recorded which).

This clonotype was detected many times. The V and J genes are TRBV12-3 or TRBV12-4 and TRBJ1-2; no clear D gene. With 6 bases removed from V and 8 bases from J, the gap between germline ends came to 10 bases. This CDR3 has 11 residues. In nucleotides, the CDR3 is TGTGCCAGCAGAGTACAGCGGGGCTACACCTTC. This codes for CASRVQRGYTF.

The gene calls are TRBV28 and TRBJ1-5, with D possibly TRBD1 on 6 matching bases. The V and J ends lost 1 base and 5 bases respectively, with 12 bases between them. The CDR3 length is 15 residues. The V gene's germline CDR1 is MDHEN and CDR2 SYDVKM. The CDR3: CASSLSIRGDQPQHF. For the CDR3, the DNA is TGTGCCAGCAGTTTATCTATCAGGGGCGATCAGCCCCAGCATTTT. Variable domain in full (rest from reference TRBV28 and TRBJ1-5): DVKVTQSSRYLVKRTGEKVFLECVQDMDHENMFWYRQDPGLGLRLIYFSYDVKMKEKGDIPEGYSVSREKKERFSLILESASTNQTSMYLCASSLSIRGDQPQHFGDGTRLSIL.

The V and J genes are TRBV5-1 and TRBJ1-6; D unclear. Germline V gene lookup returns CDR1 SGHRS and CDR2 YFSETQ. This CDR3 spans 15 amino acids. Trimming pared 0 bases from V and 6 bases from J, leaving 10 bases between. The CDR3 DNA is TGCGCCAGCAGCTTGGCCGCCAGGTTTAATTCACCCCTCCACTTT. Translated: CASSLAARFNSPLHF.

This clonotype was observed at least ten times. J is TRBJ1-1 and V is TRBV27; D is unresolved. This CDR3 is built from 13 residues. From germline, CDR1 is MNHEY and CDR2 SMNVEV (reference sequence). With 4 bases removed from V and 2 bases from J, the gap between germline ends came to 8 bases. CDR3 nucleotides: TGTGCCAGCAGTTCCCCCATCAACACTGAAGCTTTCTTT. Translating gives CASSSPINTEAFF.

V gene TRBV20-1 combines with J gene TRBJ2-5; 11 nucleotides align to TRBD2. The germline CDR1 and CDR2 sequences are DFQATT and SNEGSKA (reference sequence). The CDR3 spans 14 residues. V was clipped by 3 bases and J by 9 bases; unmatched bases: 9. CDR3 loop: CSASPLAGDESQYF. In nucleotides, the CDR3 is TGCAGTGCTAGCCCACTAGCGGGAGATGAGTCCCAGTACTTC.

This clonotype has a count of ten or more. V gene TRBV12-3 or TRBV12-4 combines with J gene TRBJ2-7; D is unclear. The CDR3 has 13 residues. Trimming took off 3 bases at V and 0 bases at J, with 6 bases between the two ends. The CDR3 sequence: CASSLRLSYEQYF. CDR3 bases: TGTGCCAGCAGTTTGCGCCTCTCCTACGAGCAGTACTTC.

The table lists this clonotype with many counts. The CDR3 protein is CASSLWGENTEAFF. The CDR3 DNA reads as TGTGCCAGCAGCTTGTGGGGGGAGAACACTGAAGCTTTCTTT. The chain joins TRBV5-8 to TRBJ1-1; tentatively, D is TRBD1 (5 bases). The germline V gene encodes CDR1 SGHTS and CDR2 YDEGEE. V was pared by 1 base and J by 1 base, with 8 bases between. This CDR3 spans 14 amino acids.

The V and J genes are TRBV10-3 and TRBJ2-1, with D maybe TRBD1 (6 bases). CDR3 size: 15 residues. With 4 bases removed from V and 7 bases from J, the gap between germline ends came to 17 bases. CDR1 and CDR2 from the germline V gene are ENHRY and SYGVKD. The CDR3 loop is CAISGVTGRLNEQFF. DNA of the CDR3: TGTGCCATCAGTGGTGTAACAGGGAGATTGAATGAGCAGTTCTTC.